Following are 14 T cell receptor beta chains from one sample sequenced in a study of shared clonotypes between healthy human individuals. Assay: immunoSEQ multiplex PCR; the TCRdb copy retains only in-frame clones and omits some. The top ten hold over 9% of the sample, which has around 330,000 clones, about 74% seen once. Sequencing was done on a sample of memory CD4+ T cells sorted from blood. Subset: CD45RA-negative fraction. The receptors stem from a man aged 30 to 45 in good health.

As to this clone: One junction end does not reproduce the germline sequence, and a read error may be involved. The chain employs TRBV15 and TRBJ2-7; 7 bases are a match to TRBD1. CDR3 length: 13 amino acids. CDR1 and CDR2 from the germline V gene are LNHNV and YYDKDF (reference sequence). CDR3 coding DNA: TGTGCCACCCGCAGCGACAGGGCCTACGAGCAGTACTTC. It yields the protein CATRSDRAYEQYF.

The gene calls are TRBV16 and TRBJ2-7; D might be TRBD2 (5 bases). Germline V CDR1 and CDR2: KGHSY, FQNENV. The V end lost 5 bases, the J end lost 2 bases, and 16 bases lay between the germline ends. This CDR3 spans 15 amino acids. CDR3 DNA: TGTGCCAGCAGCTATAACCGGGATATCACCTACGAGCAGTACTTC. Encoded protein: CASSYNRDITYEQYF. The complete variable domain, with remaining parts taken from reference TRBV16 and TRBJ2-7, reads GEEVAQTPKHLVRGEGQKAKLYCAPIKGHSYVFWYQQVLKNEFKFLISFQNENVFDETGMPKERFSAKCLPNSPCSLEIQATKLEDSAVYFCASSYNRDITYEQYFGPGTRLTVT.

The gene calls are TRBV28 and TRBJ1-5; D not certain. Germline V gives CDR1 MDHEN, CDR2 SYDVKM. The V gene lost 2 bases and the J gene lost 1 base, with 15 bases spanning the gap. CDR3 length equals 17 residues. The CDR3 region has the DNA TGTGCCAGCAGTTTACTTCTTGGAGGGTTGAGCAATCAGCCCCAGCATTTT. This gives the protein CASSLLLGGLSNQPQHF. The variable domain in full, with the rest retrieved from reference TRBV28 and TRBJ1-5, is DVKVTQSSRYLVKRTGEKVFLECVQDMDHENMFWYRQDPGLGLRLIYFSYDVKMKEKGDIPEGYSVSREKKERFSLILESASTNQTSMYLCASSLLLGGLSNQPQHFGDGTRLSIL.

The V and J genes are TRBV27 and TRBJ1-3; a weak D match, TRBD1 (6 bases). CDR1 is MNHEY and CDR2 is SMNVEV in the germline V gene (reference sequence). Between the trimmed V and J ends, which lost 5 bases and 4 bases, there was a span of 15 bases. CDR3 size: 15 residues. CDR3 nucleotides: TGTGCCAGCAGTCCCTGGCCAGGGGTGGGAAACACCATATATTTT. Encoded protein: CASSPWPGVGNTIYF.

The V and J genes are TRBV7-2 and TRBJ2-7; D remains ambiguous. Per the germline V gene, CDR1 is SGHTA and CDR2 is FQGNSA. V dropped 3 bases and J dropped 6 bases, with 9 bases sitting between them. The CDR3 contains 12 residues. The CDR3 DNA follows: TGTGCCAGCAGCTTCCTTCTCCGCGAGCAGTACTTC. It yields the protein CASSFLLREQYF.

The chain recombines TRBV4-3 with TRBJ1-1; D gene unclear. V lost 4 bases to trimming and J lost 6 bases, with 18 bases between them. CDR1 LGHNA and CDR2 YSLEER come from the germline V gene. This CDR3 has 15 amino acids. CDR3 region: CASSLGWVITSEAFF. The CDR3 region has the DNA TGCGCCAGCAGCCTTGGGTGGGTCATTACATCTGAAGCTTTCTTT.

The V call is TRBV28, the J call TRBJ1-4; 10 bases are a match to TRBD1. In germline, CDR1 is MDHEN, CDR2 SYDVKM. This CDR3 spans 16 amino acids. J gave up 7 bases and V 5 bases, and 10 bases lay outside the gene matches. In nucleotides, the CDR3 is TGTGCCAGCAGTCACTTCGGGACAGGGGTTAGTGAAAAACTGTTTTTT. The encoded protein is CASSHFGTGVSEKLFF.

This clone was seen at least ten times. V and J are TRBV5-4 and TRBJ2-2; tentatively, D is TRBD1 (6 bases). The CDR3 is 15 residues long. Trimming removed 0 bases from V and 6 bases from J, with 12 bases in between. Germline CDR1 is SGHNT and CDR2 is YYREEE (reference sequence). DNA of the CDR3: TGTGCCAGCAGCTTGGGGCCAGGGGATGCCGGGGAGCTGTTTTTT. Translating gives CASSLGPGDAGELFF.

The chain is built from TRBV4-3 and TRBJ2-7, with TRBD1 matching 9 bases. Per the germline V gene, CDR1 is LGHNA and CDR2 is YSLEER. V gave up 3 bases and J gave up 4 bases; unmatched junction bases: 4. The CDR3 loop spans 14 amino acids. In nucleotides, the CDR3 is TGCGCCAGCAGCCAGTGGGACAGGGATTACGAGCAGTACTTC. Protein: CASSQWDRDYEQYF.

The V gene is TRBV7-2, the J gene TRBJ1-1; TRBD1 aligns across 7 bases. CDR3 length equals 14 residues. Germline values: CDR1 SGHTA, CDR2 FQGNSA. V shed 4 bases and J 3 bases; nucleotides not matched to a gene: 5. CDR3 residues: CASSSRQGYTEAFF. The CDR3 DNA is TGTGCCAGCAGCTCCCGACAGGGTTACACTGAAGCTTTCTTT.

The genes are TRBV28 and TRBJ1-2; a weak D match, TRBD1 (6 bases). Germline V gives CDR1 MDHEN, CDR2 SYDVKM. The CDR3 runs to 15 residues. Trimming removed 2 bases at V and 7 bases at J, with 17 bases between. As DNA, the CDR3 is TGTGCCAGCAGTTTAATGGGACCCAGGGGCGGTGGCTACACCTTC. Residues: CASSLMGPRGGGYTF.

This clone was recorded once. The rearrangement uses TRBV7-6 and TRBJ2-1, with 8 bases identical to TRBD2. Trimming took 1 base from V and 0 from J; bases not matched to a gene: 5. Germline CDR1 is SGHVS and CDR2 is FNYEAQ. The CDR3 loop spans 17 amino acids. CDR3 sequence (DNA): TGTGCCAGCAGCTTAGAGTCCAGCGGGAGCTCCTACAATGAGCAGTTCTTC. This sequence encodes CASSLESSGSSYNEQFF.

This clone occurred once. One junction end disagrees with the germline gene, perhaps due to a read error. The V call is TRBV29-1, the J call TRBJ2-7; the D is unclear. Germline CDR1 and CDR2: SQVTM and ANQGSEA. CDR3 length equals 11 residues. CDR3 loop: CSVTDLTSVVF. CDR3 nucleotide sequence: TGCAGCGTCACCGATTTAACTTCTGTGGTCTTC.

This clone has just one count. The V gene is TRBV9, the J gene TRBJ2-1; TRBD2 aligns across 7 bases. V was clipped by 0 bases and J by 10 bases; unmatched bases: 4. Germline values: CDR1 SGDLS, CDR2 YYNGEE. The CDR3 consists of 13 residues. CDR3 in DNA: TGTGCCAGCAGCGTAGGACTAGCCCGGGAGCAGTTCTTC. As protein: CASSVGLAREQFF.